This passage covers 13 T cell receptor beta chains from one sample sequenced in a study of control samples from healthy donors and cancer patients. The method was immunoSEQ multiplex PCR; TCRdb's version includes in-frame clones alone and lacks a portion of them. The sample records about 120,000 clones, approximately 88% being singletons. The sample taken for sequencing was blood. Receptor source: a man between 45 and 60 years old in good health.

The chain is built from TRBV12-3 or TRBV12-4 and TRBJ2-5; D uncertain. V lost 2 bases and J 3 bases, leaving 7 bases between the germline ends. This CDR3 is built from 13 residues. The CDR3 region is CASSLFGEETQYF. The CDR3 bases are TGTGCCAGCAGTTTATTTGGGGAAGAGACCCAGTACTTC.

The chain couples TRBV30 to TRBJ2-5, with TRBD1 identical over 7 bases. The J segment lost 2 bases and the V segment lost 1 base, leaving 1 base of the junction unmatched. Germline V gene sequence: CDR1 GTSNPN, CDR2 SVGIG (reference sequence). The CDR3 contains 13 residues. CDR3 DNA: TGTGCCTGGAGTGGGACAGGTCAAGAGACCCAGTACTTC. Its translation: CAWSGTGQETQYF.

The chain is built from TRBV27 and TRBJ1-2, with 7 bases matching TRBD1. The germline V gene encodes CDR1 MNHEY and CDR2 SMNVEV (reference sequence). This CDR3 region has 14 residues. Losses at the gene ends were 6 bases for V and 4 bases for J; bases not matched to a gene: 8. Here the CDR3 reads CASSLGGRSYGYTF. CDR3 sequence (DNA): TGTGCCAGCAGCTTAGGGGGCAGAAGCTATGGCTACACCTTC.

This chain links TRBV30 with TRBJ1-1, with 9 nucleotides matching TRBD1. The V segment lost 2 bases and the J segment 8 bases; nucleotides outside the gene matches: 3. Looked up from germline, CDR1 is GTSNPN and CDR2 is SVGIG (reference sequence). CDR3 length: 12 amino acids. The CDR3 DNA follows: TGTGCCTGGAGTACCGACAGGGGGGAAGCTTTCTTT. It translates to CAWSTDRGEAFF.

The chain links TRBV7-8 to TRBJ1-5, with D perhaps matching TRBD1 (6 bases). V was shortened by 4 bases and J by 2 bases, with 12 bases between the two germline ends. The CDR3 spans 15 residues. Per germline, CDR1 SGHVS and CDR2 FQNEAQ. CDR3 nucleotides: TGTGCCAGCAGCTCGCCGGGACACGGCAATCAGCCCCAGCATTTT. Translating it yields CASSSPGHGNQPQHF.

The V gene is TRBV9, the J gene TRBJ1-1; tentative D call: TRBD1 (5 bases). The germline CDR1 and CDR2 sequences are SGDLS and YYNGEE. The CDR3 spans 14 residues. V was shortened by 3 bases and J by 2 bases, with 11 bases between the two germline ends. CDR3 sequence (DNA): TGTGCCAGCAGCGCCTGGGACGGAAACACTGAAGCTTTCTTT. Translating it yields CASSAWDGNTEAFF.

This rearrangement joins TRBV27 to TRBJ1-5; D remains unclear. This CDR3 has 16 amino acids. V lost 5 bases, J lost 2 bases, and 16 bases lay in between. Germline V gene lookup returns CDR1 MNHEY and CDR2 SMNVEV (reference sequence). CDR3 DNA sequence: TGTGCCAGCAGTCTAGACCCGCCTTACGGCAATCAGCCCCAGCATTTT. It encodes CASSLDPPYGNQPQHF.

V gene TRBV18 combines with J gene TRBJ1-1; D unresolved. The CDR3 is 13 residues long. Germline CDR1 and CDR2: KGHSH and LQKENI. Trimming took 3 bases from V and 4 from J, leaving 9 bases between them. The CDR3, as DNA: TGTGCCAGCTCACCGACTCGGGGCACTGAAGCTTTCTTT. Translating gives CASSPTRGTEAFF. The full variable domain, completed using reference TRBV18 and TRBJ1-1, is NAGVMQNPRHLVRRRGQEARLRCSPMKGHSHVYWYRQLPEEGLKFMVYLQKENIIDESGMPKERFSAEFPKEGPSILRIQQVVRGDSAAYFCASSPTRGTEAFFGQGTRLTVV.

The V gene is TRBV6-1, the J gene TRBJ1-1, with no clear D. Germline CDR1 MNHNS, CDR2 SASEGT. V was cut by 3 bases and J by 1 base, with 9 bases left in between. The CDR3 runs 14 residues. CDR3 amino acids: CASSEEFANTEAFF. The CDR3 DNA sequence: TGTGCCAGCAGTGAGGAGTTCGCGAACACTGAAGCTTTCTTT.

The chain combines TRBV14 with TRBJ2-7, with D unresolved. Germline lookup yields CDR1 SGHDN and CDR2 FVKESK. The CDR3 is made up of 11 amino acids. With 4 bases removed from V and 2 bases from J, the gap between germline ends came to 3 bases. The CDR3 protein is CASSLTYEQYF. DNA for the CDR3: TGTGCCAGCAGCCTCACCTACGAGCAGTACTTC.

The chain recombines TRBV7-8 with TRBJ2-7; TRBD2 matches 7 bases. Germline CDR1 SGHVS, CDR2 FQNEAQ. J was trimmed by 4 bases and V by 0 bases; bases with no gene match: 6. CDR3 length equals 15 residues. The CDR3 region is CASSLAGLGAYEQYF. The DNA for the CDR3 is TGTGCCAGCAGCTTAGCTGGACTAGGAGCGTACGAGCAGTACTTC.

CDR3 protein: CASRPRLAPRETLHEQYF. For the CDR3, the DNA is TGTGCAAGTCGCCCCAGGTTAGCCCCCAGGGAAACTCTTCACGAGCAGTACTTC. This chain links TRBV12-2 with TRBJ2-7; TRBD1 reflects the table's D call only, with no check against the DNA. TRBV12-2 is an annotated pseudogene. The CDR3 has 18 amino acids.

J is TRBJ1-2 and V is TRBV18; tentatively, D is TRBD1 (6 bases). Trimming shortened V by 3 bases and J by 3 bases, and 11 bases separated the two germline ends. Looked up from germline, CDR1 is KGHSH and CDR2 is LQKENI. The CDR3 covers 14 residues. CDR3 loop: CASSPGGADYGYTF. Written as DNA, the CDR3 is TGTGCCAGCTCACCTGGGGGGGCAGACTATGGCTACACCTTC.